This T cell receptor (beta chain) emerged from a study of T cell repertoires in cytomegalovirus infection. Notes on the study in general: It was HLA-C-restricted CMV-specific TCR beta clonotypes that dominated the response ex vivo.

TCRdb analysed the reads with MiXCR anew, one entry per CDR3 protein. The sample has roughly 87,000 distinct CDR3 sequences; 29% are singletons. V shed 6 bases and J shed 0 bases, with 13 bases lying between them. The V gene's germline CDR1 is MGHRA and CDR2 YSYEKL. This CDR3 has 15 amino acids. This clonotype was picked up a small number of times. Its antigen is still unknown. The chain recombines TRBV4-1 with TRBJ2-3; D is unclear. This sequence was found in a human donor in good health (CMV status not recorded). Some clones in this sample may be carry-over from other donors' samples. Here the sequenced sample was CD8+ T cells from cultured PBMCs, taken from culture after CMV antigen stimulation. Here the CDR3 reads CASSHTPSSTDTQYF. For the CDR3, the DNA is TGCGCCAGCAGTCATACACCCAGTAGCACAGATACGCAGTATTTT.